This T cell receptor beta chain is drawn from a study of cytomegalovirus exposure and HLA in healthy donors. Study-wide points: Based on reports, TCR beta sequences accurately predicted HLA-A and HLA-B alleles for most subjects. 16,951 TCR beta sequences were associated with HLA alleles at 0.05 false discovery rate in a later analysis. The authors later linked a missense DCLRE1C variant to TCR beta V- and J-gene trimming. Investigators reported 150 to 200 TCR beta chains as tied to cytomegalovirus.

The CDR3 covers 14 residues. V was clipped by 0 bases and J by 5 bases, with 11 bases between them. Germline values: CDR1 SGDLS, CDR2 YYNGEE. Details on this clone: Its cognate antigen is unknown.

PCR amplification relied on 60 Vbeta primers (plus 13 Jbeta primers). Repertoires were generated with immunoSEQ multiplex PCR, while TCRdb's copy carries only in-frame clones and drops some. The sample consists of tens of thousands of clones, almost 75% of them appearing once. J is TRBJ1-2 and V is TRBV9; no clear D gene. The sequence was obtained from a man in his forties or fifties in good health and CMV-seronegative. The sample taken for sequencing was PBMCs. CDR3 nucleotide sequence: TGTGCCAGCAGCGTAGCTACCGGAGAGTATGGCTACACCTTC. This encodes CASSVATGEYGYTF.